This entry lists 32 T cell receptor beta chains sequenced from one sample in a study of blood T cell repertoires in COVID-19. Using immunoSEQ multiplex PCR, the repertoire was profiled, and TCRdb retains in-frame clones only, with some absent. The data contain 150,000 to 180,000 clones, 83% of them singletons. Sequenced sample: peripheral blood. Receptors originate from a woman in her fifties or sixties with COVID-19, enrolled during active disease.

Written as DNA, the CDR3 is TGTGCCAGCAGCTTGACAGAATACAATGAGCAGTTCTTC. Translating it yields CASSLTEYNEQFF. The rearrangement joins TRBV5-5 to TRBJ2-1; D remains ambiguous. V was shortened by 1 base and J by 4 bases, with 6 bases between the two germline ends. The length of the CDR3 is 13 residues. Germline V gene sequence: CDR1 SGHKS, CDR2 YYEKEE (reference sequence).

The chain employs TRBV5-1 and TRBJ1-1; the match to TRBD1 covers 9 bases. Trimming removed 4 bases from V and 8 bases from J; junction bases left unmatched: 9. The CDR3 spans 14 residues. Germline lookup yields CDR1 SGHRS and CDR2 YFSETQ. The CDR3 DNA sequence: TGCGCCAGCAGCCCGGGACAGGGCCCCTCCGAAGCTTTCTTT. This encodes CASSPGQGPSEAFF.

The chain uses TRBV7-3 and TRBJ2-7; 9 bases are a match to TRBD1. This CDR3 has 13 residues. V shed 6 bases, J shed 4 bases, and the junction held 4 bases outside the gene matches. Germline V gives CDR1 SGHTA, CDR2 FQGTGA. This CDR3 reads CASSRDRGYEQYF. CDR3 DNA sequence: TGTGCCAGCAGTCGCGACAGGGGGTACGAGCAGTACTTC.

This clone was recorded once. The chain has TRBV7-8 and TRBJ1-2; 9 bases agree with TRBD1. Trimming removed 4 bases from V and 7 bases from J; junction bases left unmatched: 7. CDR1 is SGHVS and CDR2 is FQNEAQ in the germline V gene. This CDR3 region has 14 residues. The CDR3 DNA is TGTGCCAGCAGCTCTTCACAGGGGGCGGGTGGCTACACCTTC. It codes for CASSSSQGAGGYTF.

J is TRBJ2-3 and V is TRBV29-1; 7 bases agree with TRBD2. The germline V gene has CDR1 SQVTM and CDR2 ANQGSEA. This CDR3 spans 14 amino acids. The V segment lost 6 bases and the J segment 6 bases; nucleotides outside the gene matches: 12. For the CDR3, the DNA is TGCAGCGTGAAGAGTAGCGGGCAGGCCGATACGCAGTATTTT. It encodes CSVKSSGQADTQYF.

The V gene is TRBV20-1, the J gene TRBJ2-1; D might be TRBD1 (5 bases). Deletions cut 6 bases from V and 12 bases from J, with 15 bases between. Germline V gives CDR1 DFQATT, CDR2 SNEGSKA (reference sequence). The CDR3 has 11 residues. CDR3 region: CSAPTQGPQFF. CDR3 sequence (DNA): TGCAGTGCACCGACTCAGGGTCCGCAGTTCTTC.

The chain links TRBV10-2 to TRBJ1-2; 8 bases align to TRBD1. The germline gives CDR1 WSHSY, CDR2 SAAADI. The CDR3 covers 16 residues. Trimming cost V 2 bases and J 2 bases; bases outside gene matches: 7. This CDR3 is CASSETTGEENYGYTF. The CDR3 coding sequence is TGCGCCAGCAGTGAGACGACAGGGGAAGAAAACTATGGCTACACCTTC.

The V gene is TRBV30, the J gene TRBJ1-2; TRBD1 agrees at 11 bases. V dropped 5 bases and J dropped 3; count of bases not matched to a gene: 2. The CDR3 spans 13 residues. Germline-derived CDR1 and CDR2 are GTSNPN and SVGIG (reference sequence). Written as DNA, the CDR3 is TGTGCCTGGGGGGACAGGGGGGACTATGGCTACACCTTC. The encoded protein is CAWGDRGDYGYTF.

The V call is TRBV6-1, the J call TRBJ1-1; possibly TRBD1 for D (5 bases). V shed 3 bases and J shed 1 base, with 12 bases lying between them. In germline, CDR1 is MNHNS, CDR2 SASEGT. CDR3 size: 15 residues. CDR3 nucleotides: TGTGCCAGCAGTGATCGCAGGGCCAGGAACACTGAAGCTTTCTTT. This gives the protein CASSDRRARNTEAFF.

The chain couples TRBV9 to TRBJ2-6, with D maybe TRBD1 (6 bases). Trimming took 4 bases from V and 0 from J, leaving 17 bases between them. The germline V gene encodes CDR1 SGDLS and CDR2 YYNGEE. The CDR3 is 18 amino acids. The CDR3 DNA sequence: TGTGCCAGCAGCAGACGGGACAAGGTCTTCTCTGGGGCCAACGTCCTGACTTTC. Translation gives CASSRRDKVFSGANVLTF. The full variable domain, its missing parts supplied by reference TRBV9 and TRBJ2-6, is DSGVTQTPKHLITATGQRVTLRCSPRSGDLSVYWYQQSLDQGLQFLIQYYNGEERAKGNILERFSAQQFPDLHSELNLSSLELGDSALYFCASSRRDKVFSGANVLTFGAGSRLTVL.

The CDR3 region has the DNA TGTGCCTGGAGTGCACAGGGCCTTAGCAATCAGCCCCAGCATTTT. This translates into CAWSAQGLSNQPQHF. The V gene is TRBV30, the J gene TRBJ1-5, with D maybe TRBD1 (6 bases). V was clipped by 1 base and J by 0 bases, with 10 bases between them. Germline V gives CDR1 GTSNPN, CDR2 SVGIG (reference sequence). This CDR3 has 15 amino acids.

J is TRBJ2-3 and V is TRBV7-3, with 7 positions matching TRBD1. The germline V gene has CDR1 SGHTA and CDR2 FQGTGA. The CDR3 runs to 14 residues. Trimming at V came to 5 bases and at J to 4 bases, leaving 6 bases not matched to a gene. The CDR3 loop is CASSPRQGPDTQYF. The CDR3 region has the DNA TGTGCCAGCAGCCCCCGACAGGGTCCAGATACGCAGTATTTT.

The chain couples TRBV12-3 or TRBV12-4 to TRBJ1-2; D possibly corresponds to TRBD1 (6 bases). The CDR3 has 12 residues. Trimming pared 6 bases from V and 6 bases from J, leaving 11 bases between. CDR3 coding DNA: TGTGCCAGCAGCCGGCGACAGGATGGCTACACCTTC. It yields the protein CASSRRQDGYTF.

V is TRBV15 and J is TRBJ1-4, with D unclear. The CDR3 length is 15 residues. Trimming cost V 4 bases and J 3 bases, with 12 bases left between them. CDR1 LNHNV and CDR2 YYDKDF come from the germline V gene (reference sequence). Here the CDR3 reads CATSNGRQSNEKLFF. CDR3 nucleotides: TGTGCCACCAGCAATGGGAGGCAGTCTAATGAAAAACTGTTTTTT.

The genes are TRBV19 and TRBJ2-3, with unresolved D. Germline V lookup: CDR1 LNHDA, CDR2 SQIVND (reference sequence). The CDR3 contains 12 residues. Trimming removed 3 bases at V and 6 bases at J, with 7 bases between. CDR3 protein: CASSIVSDTQYF. CDR3 in DNA: TGTGCCAGTAGTATTGTCTCGGATACGCAGTATTTT.

This chain links TRBV5-6 with TRBJ2-5; 15 bases match TRBD2. Germline lookup yields CDR1 SGHDT and CDR2 YYEEEE. Unmatched junction bases numbered 4, after V lost 0 bases and J lost 4 bases. The CDR3 is 17 residues long. DNA for the CDR3: TGTGCCAGCAGCTTGGGGACTAGCGGGAGGGCGAGAGAGACCCAGTACTTC. Translation: CASSLGTSGRARETQYF. The variable domain in full, completed from reference TRBV5-6 and TRBJ2-5, reads DAGVTQSPTHLIKTRGQQVTLRCSPKSGHDTVSWYQQALGQGPQFIFQYYEEEERQRGNFPDRFSGHQFPNYSSELNVNALLLGDSALYLCASSLGTSGRARETQYFGPGTRLLVL.

The rearrangement joins TRBV24-1 to TRBJ2-3, with 7 bases identical to TRBD1. CDR1 and CDR2 from the germline V gene are KGHDR and SFDVKD. The CDR3 loop spans 13 amino acids. Trimming removed 12 bases from V and 2 bases from J; junction bases left unmatched: 7. The CDR3, as DNA: TGTGCCTCACAGGGGTTGTTCACAGATACGCAGTATTTT. Translating gives CASQGLFTDTQYF.

This rearrangement joins TRBV6-5 to TRBJ1-2, with 9 bases lining up with TRBD1. Germline CDR1 reads MNHEY; CDR2 reads SVGAGI. The CDR3 has 15 amino acids. With 2 bases clipped from V and 4 bases from J, the junction kept 5 bases outside the gene matches. This chain's CDR3 is CASSYLGQGTYGYTF. In nucleotides, the CDR3 is TGTGCCAGCAGTTACCTCGGACAGGGGACCTATGGCTACACCTTC.

The gene calls are TRBV3-1 (or the pseudogene TRBV3-2) and TRBJ1-2, with D possibly being TRBD1 (5 bases). Between the trimmed V and J ends, which lost 5 bases and 6 bases, there was a span of 13 bases. CDR1 and CDR2 from the germline V gene are LGHDT and YNNKEL (reference sequence). The CDR3 consists of 13 residues. Written as DNA, the CDR3 is TGTGCCAGCAGCTGGGGGGGAATGGATGGCTACACCTTC. Translated, it gives CASSWGGMDGYTF.

The chain is built from TRBV3-1 (or the pseudogene TRBV3-2) and TRBJ1-3; perhaps TRBD1 as D (6 bases). Germline V gives CDR1 LGHDT, CDR2 YNNKEL (reference sequence). Trimming removed 5 bases at V and 1 base at J, with 18 bases between. This CDR3 has 17 residues. DNA for the CDR3: TGTGCCAGCAGCGGCAAACTCACAGGGTGGTCTGGAAACACCATATATTTT. This codes for CASSGKLTGWSGNTIYF.

CDR3 protein: CASSPQGIRTDTQYF. Written as DNA, the CDR3 is TGTGCCAGCAGCCCGCAGGGAATTCGCACAGATACGCAGTATTTT. The rearrangement joins TRBV7-3 to TRBJ2-3; D is perhaps TRBD1 (5 bases). CDR1 is SGHTA and CDR2 is FQGTGA in the germline V gene. There are 15 residues in the CDR3. V was trimmed by 5 bases and J by 1 base, leaving 13 bases between them.

V usage is TRBV5-1 and J usage is TRBJ2-7; TRBD2 agrees at 9 bases. The CDR3 loop spans 15 amino acids. J was trimmed by 5 bases and V by 0 bases; bases with no gene match: 6. Germline CDR1 and CDR2: SGHRS and YFSETQ. CDR3: CASSLGVGLAHEQYF. CDR3 in DNA: TGCGCCAGCAGCTTGGGGGTGGGACTAGCACACGAGCAGTACTTC.

The genes are TRBV10-2 and TRBJ1-5; 7 positions agree with TRBD1. CDR3 length: 12 residues. Trimming at V came to 10 bases and at J to 2 bases, leaving 2 bases not matched to a gene. Germline CDR1 is WSHSY and CDR2 is SAAADI. CDR3 region: CATGTGNQPQHF. DNA of the CDR3: TGCGCCACCGGGACAGGCAATCAGCCCCAGCATTTT.

The chain employs TRBV14 and TRBJ1-2; D not certain. The V end lost 0 bases, the J end lost 8 bases, and 16 bases lay between the germline ends. Per germline, CDR1 SGHDN and CDR2 FVKESK. The length of the CDR3 is 15 residues. The CDR3 nucleotides are TGTGCCAGCAGCCAAGAATCGCCTCTCATGGGCGGCTACACCTTC. It yields the protein CASSQESPLMGGYTF. Filled out from reference TRBV14 and TRBJ1-2, the complete variable domain reads EAGVTQFPSHSVIEKGQTVTLRCDPISGHDNLYWYRRVMGKEIKFLLHFVKESKQDESGMPNNRFLAERTGGTYSTLKVQPAELEDSGVYFCASSQESPLMGGYTFGSGTRLTVV.

The chain recombines TRBV5-1 with TRBJ1-1; 10 nucleotides match TRBD1. CDR1 and CDR2 (germline): SGHRS, YFSETQ. V was clipped by 3 bases and J by 0 bases; unmatched bases: 14. The CDR3 is made up of 19 amino acids. CDR3 in amino acids: CASSWVTGTGVGLNTEAFF. DNA for the CDR3: TGCGCCAGCAGCTGGGTGACCGGGACAGGGGTAGGCTTGAACACTGAAGCTTTCTTT.

The rearrangement links TRBV3-1 (or the pseudogene TRBV3-2) to TRBJ1-2; the D gene is possibly TRBD1 (5 bases). This CDR3 spans 13 amino acids. CDR1 is LGHDT, CDR2 YNNKEL, per germline (reference sequence). V shed 1 base and J shed 7 bases, with 10 bases lying between them. CDR3 DNA sequence: TGTGCCAGCAGCCAAGGTGACAGATCTGGCTACACCTTC. This sequence encodes CASSQGDRSGYTF.

This clone has only one observation. The V call is TRBV9, the J call TRBJ2-1; 13 nucleotides agree with TRBD2. CDR1 and CDR2 (germline): SGDLS, YYNGEE. Germline trimming cut 1 base from V and 8 bases from J; bases unmatched to any gene: 9. The CDR3 totals 17 residues. The CDR3 DNA reads as TGTGCCAGCAGCGTACTCGGGACTAGCGGGGCCAGGGATGAGCAGTTCTTC. This codes for CASSVLGTSGARDEQFF.

This clone was detected once. The chain couples TRBV3-1 (or the pseudogene TRBV3-2) to TRBJ1-2; D is perhaps TRBD1 (6 bases). Per the germline V gene, CDR1 is LGHDT and CDR2 is YNNKEL (reference sequence). Trimming shortened V by 3 bases and J by 5 bases, and 22 bases separated the two germline ends. The CDR3 covers 17 residues. CDR3 residues: CASSQMGGAGVRYGYTF. CDR3 nucleotide sequence: TGTGCCAGCAGCCAGATGGGGGGGGCAGGGGTACGTTATGGCTACACCTTC.

The rearrangement uses TRBV18 and TRBJ1-4; 7 bases map to TRBD1. The CDR3 is made up of 15 amino acids. Per germline, CDR1 KGHSH and CDR2 LQKENI. With V trimmed by 3 bases and J by 3 bases, 4 bases remained unmatched. This CDR3 reads CASSPLQGPNEKLFF. CDR3 coding DNA: TGTGCCAGCTCACCGTTACAGGGGCCTAATGAAAAACTGTTTTTT.

The chain combines TRBV5-1 with TRBJ1-1; D unresolved. CDR3 size: 13 residues. Between the trimmed V and J ends, which lost 0 bases and 3 bases, there was a span of 6 bases. Germline V gives CDR1 SGHRS, CDR2 YFSETQ. DNA for the CDR3: TGCGCCAGCAGCTTGGACGGGGACACTGAAGCTTTCTTT. It specifies CASSLDGDTEAFF.

This chain uses TRBV7-2 with TRBJ1-5; possibly TRBD1 for D (5 bases). V gave up 4 bases and J gave up 7 bases, with 17 bases separating them. The CDR3 sequence is 15 residues long. Germline V gene data show CDR1 as SGHTA and CDR2 as FQGNSA. CDR3 nucleotides: TGTGCCAGCAGCTACCCCGGGGGTTCCGGGCAGCCCCAGCATTTT. This codes for CASSYPGGSGQPQHF.

The J gene is TRBJ2-5, the V gene TRBV18; tentatively, D is TRBD2 (6 bases). Germline V gives CDR1 KGHSH, CDR2 LQKENI. The CDR3 has 14 residues. V was cut by 4 bases and J by 1 base, with 10 bases left in between. CDR3 bases: TGTGCCAGCTCACGGCGGGGCTCCCAAGAGACCCAGTACTTC. Its translation: CASSRRGSQETQYF.